A selection of T cell receptor beta chains follows, all from one sample in a study of blood T cell repertoires in COVID-19. Profiled with immunoSEQ multiplex PCR; TCRdb holds only in-frame clones, not every one. The profile shows about 52,000 clones, more than 80% of them singletons. Sequencing was done on a sample of peripheral blood. Receptor source: a human donor in a cohort sampled during active COVID-19. Each CDR3 is given with its conserved first and last residue. A D gene is named only where the DNA matches it firmly. Rows may omit the clone size; those that give it use once, few, many or a size class.

V gene	D gene	clone size	J gene	CDR3 DNA	CDR3 protein
TRBV19	-	-	TRBJ2-7	TGTGCCAGTAGCGAGACCGGAGGCGAGCAGTACTTC	CASSETGGEQYF
TRBV5-4	TRBD1	-	TRBJ2-2	TGTGCCAGCAGCATACCGGACAGGGGGCGCACCGGGGAGCTGTTTTTT	CASSIPDRGRTGELFF
TRBV3-1/TRBV3-2	-	-	TRBJ1-1	TGTGCCAGCAGCCACTTGGGAGGGAGGAACACTGAAGCTTTCTTT	CASSHLGGRNTEAFF
TRBV5-8	TRBD1	-	TRBJ2-7	TGTGCCAGCAGCTGGGACAGTGGCTACGAGCAGTACTTC	CASSWDSGYEQYF
TRBV28	-	once	TRBJ1-2	TGTGCCAGCTTTTACGGGGGAAAGAGTGGCTACACCTTC	CASFYGGKSGYTF
TRBV11-1	-	-	TRBJ2-2	TGTGCCAGCAGCCCGGGGACATTAGGAAACACCGGGGAGCTGTTTTTT	CASSPGTLGNTGELFF
TRBV7-2	-	-	TRBJ1-5	TGTGCCAGCAGTAAGACAGATAGCAATCAGCCCCAGCATTTT	CASSKTDSNQPQHF
TRBV5-4	-	-	TRBJ1-6	TGTGCCAGCAGCTTGGAAGCGGAACTGGCCTCACCCCTCCACTTT	CASSLEAELASPLHF
TRBV2	-	-	TRBJ2-7	TGTGCCAGCCGTCCGGACAGCTACGAGCAGTACTTC	CASRPDSYEQYF
TRBV7-9	-	-	TRBJ2-5	TGTGCCAGCAGCCCGGGACTTTACCAAGAGACCCAGTACTTC	CASSPGLYQETQYF
TRBV27	-	-	TRBJ1-5	TGTGCCAGCAGTTTACGGGGAGATAGCAATCAGCCCCAGCATTTT	CASSLRGDSNQPQHF
TRBV4-1	-	-	TRBJ1-1	TGCGCCAGCAGCCCCCAAGCAGGGAGGACTGAAGCTTTCTTT	CASSPQAGRTEAFF
TRBV11-2	-	-	TRBJ1-6	TGTGCCAGCAGCATATCTGGACAGCTTCTGACACCCCTCCACTTT	CASSISGQLLTPLHF
TRBV11-3	-	-	TRBJ2-6	TGTGCCAGCAGCTTATCCCGGGGTGCTGGGGCCAACGTCCTGACTTTC	CASSLSRGAGANVLTF
TRBV28	-	-	TRBJ1-2	TGTGCCAGCACCCAACCCGCGGGGGGGCGCGGCTACACCTTC	CASTQPAGGRGYTF
TRBV12-5	TRBD1	-	TRBJ1-1	TGTGCTAGTGGTTTGGGTCCGACAGGGGAAGCTTTCTTT	CASGLGPTGEAFF
TRBV28	-	-	TRBJ2-3	TGTGCCAGCAGTTCGGCGGACACAGATACGCAGTATTTT	CASSSADTDTQYF
TRBV13	TRBD1	-	TRBJ2-3	TGTGCCAGCAGCTGGGGGACAGGGGCCACAGATACGCAGTATTTT	CASSWGTGATDTQYF
TRBV19	-	-	TRBJ1-2	TGTGCCAGTAGGACCCTGGACAGCCGGAACTATGGCTACACCTTC	CASRTLDSRNYGYTF
TRBV3-1/TRBV3-2	-	-	TRBJ2-7	TGTGCCAGCAGCCAAACGTATACGGACGAGCAGTACTTC	CASSQTYTDEQYF
TRBV7-9	-	-	TRBJ1-1	TGTGCCAGCAGCAAAACAGGGAACACTGAAGCTTTCTTT	CASSKTGNTEAFF
TRBV29-1	-	-	TRBJ2-1	TGCAGCGTTGAACGAGGGTCAAACAATGAGCAGTTCTTC	CSVERGSNNEQFF
TRBV7-2	-	-	TRBJ2-4	TGTGCCAGCAGCTCAAGATTACTAGCCAAAAACATTCAGTACTTC	CASSSRLLAKNIQYF
TRBV18	TRBD1	-	TRBJ1-1	TGTGCCAGCTCACAGGACAGGGGGCCTACTGAAGCTTTCTTT	CASSQDRGPTEAFF
TRBV30	TRBD1	-	TRBJ1-5	TGTGCCTGGGGGACAGGGGGCTATCAGCCCCAGCATTTT	CAWGTGGYQPQHF
TRBV5-4	TRBD1	-	TRBJ2-2	TGTGCCAGCAGCACGACAGGGATCACCGGGGAGCTGTTTTTT	CASSTTGITGELFF
TRBV5-1	-	-	TRBJ1-5	TGCGCCAGCAGCTTAGGCCCTGAGGCAAGTCAGCCCCAGCATTTT	CASSLGPEASQPQHF
TRBV19	-	-	TRBJ2-1	TGTGCCAGTACTCCGCCGGGACTCGGAATCAATGAGCAGTTCTTC	CASTPPGLGINEQFF
TRBV10-3	-	few	TRBJ1-1	TGTGCCATCAGACCGACAGGTTCGGGCACTGAAGCTTTCTTT	CAIRPTGSGTEAFF
TRBV5-4	TRBD1	few	TRBJ2-2	TGTGCCAGCAGCTTCGGACAGGGGAACACCGGGGAGCTGTTTTTT	CASSFGQGNTGELFF
TRBV3-1/TRBV3-2	-	-	TRBJ2-7	TGTGCCAGCAGCCACGGGACTTCCTACGAGCAGTACTTC	CASSHGTSYEQYF
TRBV3-1/TRBV3-2	TRBD1	-	TRBJ1-3	TGTGCCAGCAGCCAAGTGACAGGGAGCTCCGCCACCATATATTTT	CASSQVTGSSATIYF
TRBV3-1/TRBV3-2	-	-	TRBJ2-2	TGTGCCAGCAGCCAGGGGGCGGCGAACACCGGGGAGCTGTTTTTT	CASSQGAANTGELFF
TRBV5-1	TRBD1	-	TRBJ1-4	TGCGCCAGCAGCCCGACAGGGAGAGACGAAAAACTGTTTTTT	CASSPTGRDEKLFF
TRBV15	-	-	TRBJ1-3	TGTGCCACCAGAGCTACAGGGTTCGTCGCTGGAAACACCATATATTTT	CATRATGFVAGNTIYF
TRBV30	-	-	TRBJ1-4	TGTGCCTGGAGCTTCGGGGGGATTAATGAAAAACTGTTTTTT	CAWSFGGINEKLFF
TRBV3-1/TRBV3-2	-	-	TRBJ2-2	TGTGCCAGCAGCCAGGGCCGAGGCGGGACCGATTCCGGGGAGCTGTTTTTT	CASSQGRGGTDSGELFF
TRBV19	-	once	TRBJ2-4	TGTGCCAGTAGTATACCGGGAAATCCCAACATTCAGTACTTC	CASSIPGNPNIQYF
TRBV19	TRBD1	-	TRBJ2-3	TGTGCCAGTAGGCGACAGGGGGCAGGCACAGATACGCAGTATTTT	CASRRQGAGTDTQYF
TRBV6-5	-	few	TRBJ2-2	TGTGCCAGCAGACAGGGTTTCAACACCGGGGAGCTGTTTTTT	CASRQGFNTGELFF
TRBV20-1	TRBD2	-	TRBJ2-1	TGCAGTGCTAGTATTAGCGGGACCAGCAATGAGCAGTTCTTC	CSASISGTSNEQFF
TRBV30	-	-	TRBJ1-3	TGTGCCTGGTATAGGGGATCTGGAAACACCATATATTTT	CAWYRGSGNTIYF
TRBV5-1	-	-	TRBJ2-7	TGCGCCAGCAGCACCCTCGACAGACCCTACGAGCAGTACTTC	CASSTLDRPYEQYF
TRBV5-1	-	once	TRBJ2-7	TGCGCCAGCAGCTTGGTGGCAGCCTACGAGCAGTACTTC	CASSLVAAYEQYF
TRBV19	-	-	TRBJ1-5	TGTGCCACCTCTTGGGCGGGACTCCCCAATCAGCCCCAGCATTTT	CATSWAGLPNQPQHF
TRBV6-5	TRBD2	-	TRBJ2-5	TGTGCCAGCAGGGGAGGGCAAAGCTACCAAGAGACCCAGTACTTC	CASRGGQSYQETQYF
TRBV19	-	-	TRBJ1-3	TGTGCCAGTAGCACAGACTCTGGAAACACCATATATTTT	CASSTDSGNTIYF
TRBV7-2	TRBD1	few	TRBJ2-2	TGTGCCAGCAGCTTAGGGGGACAGGGGGCAACCGGGGAGCTGTTTTTT	CASSLGGQGATGELFF
TRBV7-3	TRBD1	once	TRBJ1-3	TGTGCCAGCAGCTTTACAGGGGGTGAGGACACCATATATTTT	CASSFTGGEDTIYF
TRBV24-1	-	-	TRBJ1-5	TGTGCCACCAGTGATGCCGCTCAGGGAAGCAATCAGCCCCAGCATTTT	CATSDAAQGSNQPQHF
TRBV7-9	-	-	TRBJ1-4	TGTGCCAGCAGCTTGACAGGTGACGCAACTAATGAAAAACTGTTTTTT	CASSLTGDATNEKLFF
TRBV5-1	TRBD2	-	TRBJ2-7	TGCGCCAGCAGCTTGGCTAGCGGGATCTCCTACGAGCAGTACTTC	CASSLASGISYEQYF
TRBV18	-	-	TRBJ2-7	TGTGCCAGCTCACTTGGGCAGGCTAACTCCTACGAGCAGTACTTC	CASSLGQANSYEQYF
TRBV5-4	TRBD1	-	TRBJ1-5	TGTGCCAGCAGCTTGGGAGGGGGCATAAGCAATCAGCCCCAGCATTTT	CASSLGGGISNQPQHF
TRBV18	TRBD1	-	TRBJ2-5	TGTGCCAGCTCCCGGGACAGGCAAGAGACCCAGTACTTC	CASSRDRQETQYF